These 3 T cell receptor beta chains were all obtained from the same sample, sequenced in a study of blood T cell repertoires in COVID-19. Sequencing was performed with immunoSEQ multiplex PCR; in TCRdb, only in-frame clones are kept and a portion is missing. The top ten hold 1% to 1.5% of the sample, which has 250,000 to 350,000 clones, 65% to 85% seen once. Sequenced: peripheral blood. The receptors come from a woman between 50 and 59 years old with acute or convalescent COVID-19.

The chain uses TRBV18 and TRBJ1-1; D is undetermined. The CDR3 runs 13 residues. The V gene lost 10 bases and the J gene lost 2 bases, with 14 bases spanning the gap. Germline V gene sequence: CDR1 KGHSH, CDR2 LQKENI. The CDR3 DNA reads TGTGCCACCACTCTGGTCGAAAACACTGAAGCTTTCTTT. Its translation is CATTLVENTEAFF.

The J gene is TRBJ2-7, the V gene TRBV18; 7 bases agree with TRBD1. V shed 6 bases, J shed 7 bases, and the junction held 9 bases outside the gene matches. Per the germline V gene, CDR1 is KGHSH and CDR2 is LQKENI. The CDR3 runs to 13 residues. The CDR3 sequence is CASSGTALGEQYV. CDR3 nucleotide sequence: TGTGCCAGCTCGGGGACAGCCTTGGGAGAGCAGTACGTC.

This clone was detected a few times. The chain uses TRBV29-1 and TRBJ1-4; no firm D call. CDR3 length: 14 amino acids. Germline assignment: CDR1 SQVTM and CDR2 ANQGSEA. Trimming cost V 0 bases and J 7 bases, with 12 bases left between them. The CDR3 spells CSVEEGSAGEKLFF. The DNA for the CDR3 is TGCAGCGTTGAAGAGGGGTCGGCGGGTGAAAAACTGTTTTTT.